The 30 T cell receptor beta chains listed next were all sequenced from one sample in a study of blood T cell repertoires in COVID-19. Here immunoSEQ multiplex PCR was the method, and the copy in TCRdb shows in-frame clones only, minus some. The sample includes more than 150,000 clones, approximately 80% of them seen just once. Source material: peripheral blood. These receptors were taken from a man in his sixties with acute or convalescent COVID-19.

V usage is TRBV5-4 and J usage is TRBJ1-4; possible D gene TRBD1, 5 bases. The CDR3 is 17 amino acids. Germline lookup yields CDR1 SGHNT and CDR2 YYREEE (reference sequence). V was cut by 5 bases and J by 0 bases, with 17 bases left in between. CDR3 sequence: CASSPHGGGATNEKLFF. Written as DNA, the CDR3 is TGTGCCAGCAGTCCACACGGCGGGGGGGCAACTAATGAAAAACTGTTTTTT.

This clone is a singleton in its sample. The J gene is TRBJ2-3, the V gene TRBV11-2, with 7 nucleotides matching TRBD1. The CDR3 has 19 residues. Unmatched junction bases numbered 15, after V lost 3 bases and J lost 0 bases. CDR1 SGHAT and CDR2 FQNNGV come from the germline V gene. CDR3 amino acids: CASSLFPRTGKASTDTQYF. The CDR3 DNA follows: TGTGCCAGCAGCTTGTTTCCCCGGACAGGAAAGGCTAGCACAGATACGCAGTATTTT.

This chain's CDR3 is CASSPGTSGSTDTQYF. Written as DNA, the CDR3 is TGCGCCAGCAGCCCGGGGACTAGCGGCAGCACAGATACGCAGTATTTT. This rearrangement joins TRBV5-1 to TRBJ2-3; 11 nucleotides align to TRBD2. V dropped 4 bases and J dropped 0; count of bases not matched to a gene: 4. The CDR3 covers 16 residues. The germline CDR1 and CDR2 sequences are SGHRS and YFSETQ.

This chain joins TRBV7-2 and TRBJ2-2, with a tentative D call TRBD2 (6 bases). Between the trimmed V and J ends, which lost 5 bases and 6 bases, there was a span of 16 bases. CDR1 and CDR2 from the germline V gene are SGHTA and FQGNSA. This CDR3 region has 15 residues. CDR3 nucleotides: TGTGCCAGCAGCCCCGGAGGGGCGGGATCCGGGGAGCTGTTTTTT. This translates into CASSPGGAGSGELFF. The full variable domain, its missing parts supplied by reference TRBV7-2 and TRBJ2-2, is GAGVSQSPSNKVTEKGKDVELRCDPISGHTALYWYRQSLGQGLEFLIYFQGNSAPDKSGLPSDRFSAERTGGSVSTLTIQRTQQEDSAVYLCASSPGGAGSGELFFGEGSRLTVL.

This clone turned up a few times. The rearrangement uses TRBV15 and TRBJ1-5; no reliable D call. Trimming took 3 bases from V and 3 from J, leaving 12 bases between them. The CDR3 is 15 amino acids. The germline V gene has CDR1 LNHNV and CDR2 YYDKDF (reference sequence). Here the CDR3 DNA reads TGTGCCACCAGCAGGGAAACCCGGGTCAATCAGCCCCAGCATTTT. It specifies CATSRETRVNQPQHF. The full variable domain, in which reference TRBV15 and TRBJ1-5 provide the parts outside the CDR3, is DAMVIQNPRYQVTQFGKPVTLSCSQTLNHNVMYWYQQKSSQAPKLLFHYYDKDFNNEADTPDNFQSRRPNTSFCFLDIRSPGLGDTAMYLCATSRETRVNQPQHFGDGTRLSIL.

The rearrangement uses TRBV2 and TRBJ2-4; D gene unclear. The V and J ends lost 4 bases and 16 bases respectively, with 17 bases between them. Germline lookup yields CDR1 SNHLY and CDR2 FYNNEI. CDR3 length: 12 amino acids. The CDR3 coding sequence is TGTGCCAGCAGTGGAGCCCTAGGTCCTAATTACTTC. Its protein product is CASSGALGPNYF.

The V and J genes are TRBV29-1 and TRBJ2-2, with a possible D match to TRBD2 (6 bases). V shed 4 bases and J shed 5 bases, with 8 bases lying between them. The germline V gene encodes CDR1 SQVTM and CDR2 ANQGSEA. The CDR3 runs to 12 residues. The CDR3 sequence is CSVGRETGELFF. The CDR3 region has the DNA TGCAGCGTTGGTCGGGAGACCGGGGAGCTGTTTTTT.

The rearrangement links TRBV27 to TRBJ2-7, with D perhaps TRBD1 (7 bases). The CDR3 is 15 amino acids. Germline V gene lookup returns CDR1 MNHEY and CDR2 SMNVEV (reference sequence). V was clipped by 4 bases and J by 0 bases, with 13 bases between them. The CDR3 reads CASSSGGTDSYEQYF. The CDR3 DNA reads as TGTGCCAGCAGTTCCGGCGGGACAGACTCCTACGAGCAGTACTTC.

This chain links TRBV7-2 with TRBJ2-7; D unresolved. V lost 5 bases to trimming and J lost 2 bases, with 10 bases between them. This CDR3 has 13 amino acids. CDR1 is SGHTA and CDR2 is FQGNSA in the germline V gene. CDR3 nucleotides: TGTGCCAGCAGCCTATTTTCGGCCTACGAGCAGTACTTC. Residues: CASSLFSAYEQYF.

This clone was recorded once. The chain has TRBV4-1 and TRBJ2-6; tentatively, D is TRBD1 or TRBD2 (5 bases each). CDR1 is MGHRA, CDR2 YSYEKL, per germline. The CDR3 is 17 residues long. V lost 4 bases and J lost 0, with 13 bases in between. Here the CDR3 DNA reads TGCGCCAGCAGCCGAGAGGGGCAGGGCTCTGGGGCCAACGTCCTGACTTTC. Translated: CASSREGQGSGANVLTF.

The chain recombines TRBV18 with TRBJ1-1; D not resolved. There are 12 residues in the CDR3. CDR1 is KGHSH, CDR2 LQKENI, per germline. Trimming removed 3 bases at V and 8 bases at J, with 10 bases between. The CDR3 DNA is TGTGCCAGCTCACCTTCGGGAACAGAAGCTTTCTTT. Its protein product is CASSPSGTEAFF.

The CDR3 coding sequence is TGTGCCAGCAGCTTACGGGGACACCCCAATGAAAAACTGTTTTTT. It yields the protein CASSLRGHPNEKLFF. The V and J genes are TRBV5-6 and TRBJ1-4; D is possibly TRBD1 (6 bases). The CDR3 covers 15 residues. CDR1 and CDR2 (germline): SGHDT, YYEEEE. V lost 2 bases and J 5 bases, leaving 13 bases between the germline ends.

The chain employs TRBV5-1 and TRBJ2-3; 9 bases fit TRBD2. The V and J ends lost 4 bases and 0 bases, in that order; junction bases with no gene match: 3. From germline, CDR1 is SGHRS and CDR2 YFSETQ. The CDR3 consists of 15 residues. CDR3 coding DNA: TGCGCCAGCAGCCTAGCGGGGACAAGCACAGATACGCAGTATTTT. It specifies CASSLAGTSTDTQYF. Full variable domain (missing parts from reference TRBV5-1 and TRBJ2-3): KAGVTQTPRYLIKTRGQQVTLSCSPISGHRSVSWYQQTPGQGLQFLFEYFSETQRNKGNFPGRFSGRQFSNSRSEMNVSTLELGDSALYLCASSLAGTSTDTQYFGPGTRLTVL.

The chain is built from TRBV19 and TRBJ1-1; D is possibly TRBD1 (6 bases). This CDR3 comprises 14 residues. Germline V gene lookup returns CDR1 LNHDA and CDR2 SQIVND (reference sequence). The ends were cut back, 5 bases at V and 2 bases at J, with 12 bases in the middle. The CDR3 coding sequence is TGTGCCAGTAGTGCTGGACAGCTAAACACTGAAGCTTTCTTT. Amino acid sequence: CASSAGQLNTEAFF.

The chain is built from TRBV5-1 and TRBJ2-7, with D maybe TRBD2 (5 bases). The CDR3 runs to 14 residues. V lost 4 bases and J lost 2, with 13 bases in between. CDR1 and CDR2 from the germline V gene are SGHRS and YFSETQ. This CDR3 is CASSLALGTYEQYF. The CDR3, as DNA: TGCGCCAGCAGCCTAGCCCTAGGCACCTACGAGCAGTACTTC. The full variable domain, completed using reference TRBV5-1 and TRBJ2-7, is KAGVTQTPRYLIKTRGQQVTLSCSPISGHRSVSWYQQTPGQGLQFLFEYFSETQRNKGNFPGRFSGRQFSNSRSEMNVSTLELGDSALYLCASSLALGTYEQYFGPGTRLTVT.

This chain connects TRBV29-1 to TRBJ2-7; the match to TRBD1 covers 10 bases. The V gene end was trimmed by 6 bases and the J gene end by 2 bases; junction bases not matched to a gene: 7. CDR3 size: 14 residues. Germline V lookup: CDR1 SQVTM, CDR2 ANQGSEA. CDR3 in amino acids: CSVRLGQGAYEQYF. The CDR3 region has the DNA TGCAGCGTGAGACTCGGACAGGGGGCCTACGAGCAGTACTTC.

CDR3 nucleotides: TGCGCCAGCAGCTTGCCGGGGGGGCACGATACGCAGTATTTT. Its translation: CASSLPGGHDTQYF. V and J are TRBV5-1 and TRBJ2-3; 8 bases are shared with TRBD2. This CDR3 contains 14 residues. V trimming: 1 base; J trimming: 6 bases; junction bases outside the gene matches: 4. Germline loops: CDR1 SGHRS, CDR2 YFSETQ.

The J gene is TRBJ2-2, the V gene TRBV3-1 (or the pseudogene TRBV3-2); D gene uncertain. Germline loops: CDR1 LGHDT, CDR2 YNNKEL (reference sequence). V was shortened by 8 bases and J by 8 bases, with 9 bases between the two germline ends. The CDR3 covers 11 residues. The CDR3: CASGPSGELFF. In DNA, the CDR3 is TGTGCCAGCGGCCCGTCGGGGGAGCTGTTTTTT.

This sequence joins TRBV4-3 and TRBJ2-7; tentative D call: TRBD1 (7 bases). V lost 4 bases to trimming and J lost 2 bases, with 18 bases between them. CDR1 is LGHNA and CDR2 is YSLEER in the germline V gene. The CDR3 length is 16 residues. CDR3 residues: CASSRERQGLTYEQYF. CDR3 DNA: TGCGCCAGCAGCCGAGAACGACAGGGACTCACCTACGAGCAGTACTTC.

The V gene is TRBV7-9, the J gene TRBJ2-5; 9 bases align to TRBD2. The length of the CDR3 is 15 residues. The germline CDR1 and CDR2 sequences are SEHNR and FQNEAQ (reference sequence). V lost 3 bases to trimming and J lost 5 bases; unmatched junction nucleotides: 7. The CDR3 DNA is TGTGCCAGCAGCTTTGACGGGACTAGCCTGGAGACCCAGTACTTC. Translating it yields CASSFDGTSLETQYF.

This chain links TRBV28 with TRBJ1-5; D is ambiguous. The CDR3 contains 16 residues. Germline V gene lookup returns CDR1 MDHEN and CDR2 SYDVKM. V gave up 3 bases and J gave up 2 bases, with 14 bases separating them. The CDR3 DNA is TGTGCCAGCAGTTTGGCCCCGAGGGCGGGCAATCAGCCCCAGCATTTT. Translation gives CASSLAPRAGNQPQHF.

The rearrangement uses TRBV6-1 and TRBJ2-3; 8 positions match TRBD2. Germline V gene sequence: CDR1 MNHNS, CDR2 SASEGT. The CDR3 is 15 residues long. With V trimmed by 2 bases and J by 1 base, 2 bases remained unmatched. The CDR3 nucleotides read TGTGCCAGCAGTGAAAAGGGACTAGGCACAGATACGCAGTATTTT. It specifies CASSEKGLGTDTQYF.

A single count supports this clone. The chain employs TRBV13 and TRBJ1-1; tentative D call: TRBD1 (5 bases). The length of the CDR3 is 12 residues. Germline lookup yields CDR1 PRHDT and CDR2 FYEKMQ (reference sequence). V was trimmed by 3 bases and J by 4 bases, leaving 6 bases between them. The CDR3 loop reads CASSFRGTEAFF. CDR3 in DNA: TGTGCCAGCAGCTTTAGGGGCACTGAAGCTTTCTTT.

The chain is built from TRBV19 and TRBJ1-1; the match to TRBD1 covers 7 bases. The CDR3 is 14 residues long. Germline V gives CDR1 LNHDA, CDR2 SQIVND (reference sequence). The junction had 4 bases not matched to a gene; V was cut back by 6 bases and J by 0 bases. CDR3 in amino acids: CASRRDSLNTEAFF. The CDR3 coding sequence is TGTGCCAGTAGACGGGACAGTTTGAACACTGAAGCTTTCTTT.

This chain joins TRBV7-6 and TRBJ2-1; D gene uncertain. CDR1 and CDR2 (germline): SGHVS, FNYEAQ. The CDR3 spans 16 residues. The V and J ends lost 5 bases and 1 base respectively, with 15 bases between them. The CDR3 is CASSASPSVSYNEQFF. The CDR3 nucleotides read TGTGCCAGCAGCGCCTCTCCCAGTGTATCCTACAATGAGCAGTTCTTC.

The chain carries TRBV28 and TRBJ1-1; 10 bases agree with TRBD1. Trimming removed 6 bases from V and 1 base from J; junction bases left unmatched: 11. Germline V gene data show CDR1 as MDHEN and CDR2 as SYDVKM. There are 17 residues in the CDR3. Here the CDR3 reads CASSPPGQGNPNTEAFF. DNA for the CDR3: TGTGCCAGCAGCCCCCCGGGACAGGGGAACCCGAACACTGAAGCTTTCTTT.

The V and J genes are TRBV6-2 or TRBV6-3 and TRBJ2-1, with 11 bases aligning to TRBD2. V dropped 0 bases and J dropped 7; count of bases not matched to a gene: 20. This CDR3 is built from 21 residues. The germline V gene has CDR1 MNHEY and CDR2 SVGEGT. Here the CDR3 reads CASSYSTAATRVSGRGNEQFF. The CDR3 coding sequence is TGTGCCAGCAGTTACTCGACGGCTGCAACTCGGGTTAGCGGGAGGGGGAATGAGCAGTTCTTC.

The CDR3 reads CASSLQGRLVKLFF. The CDR3 DNA follows: TGTGCCAGCAGTTTACAGGGGCGTTTGGTAAAACTGTTTTTT. The genes are TRBV28 and TRBJ1-4, with a weak D call TRBD1 (6 bases). In germline, CDR1 is MDHEN, CDR2 SYDVKM. Trimming pared 2 bases from V and 10 bases from J, leaving 14 bases between. CDR3 length: 14 amino acids.

V gene TRBV29-1 combines with J gene TRBJ2-1; a possible D gene is TRBD2 (5 bases). Per germline, CDR1 SQVTM and CDR2 ANQGSEA. With 7 bases removed from V and 0 bases from J, the gap between germline ends came to 19 bases. The CDR3 runs to 16 residues. The CDR3 spells CSARISAASSYNEQFF. As DNA, the CDR3 is TGCAGCGCTAGAATATCAGCGGCCAGCTCCTACAATGAGCAGTTCTTC.

The J gene is TRBJ2-7, the V gene TRBV28; D unresolved. Germline V gene data show CDR1 as MDHEN and CDR2 as SYDVKM. Trimming removed 8 bases from V and 1 base from J, with 9 bases in between. The CDR3 extends over 12 amino acids. CDR3 nucleotide sequence: TGTGCCAGCTGCGGAAGGTCCTACGAGCAGTACTTC. Protein product: CASCGRSYEQYF.